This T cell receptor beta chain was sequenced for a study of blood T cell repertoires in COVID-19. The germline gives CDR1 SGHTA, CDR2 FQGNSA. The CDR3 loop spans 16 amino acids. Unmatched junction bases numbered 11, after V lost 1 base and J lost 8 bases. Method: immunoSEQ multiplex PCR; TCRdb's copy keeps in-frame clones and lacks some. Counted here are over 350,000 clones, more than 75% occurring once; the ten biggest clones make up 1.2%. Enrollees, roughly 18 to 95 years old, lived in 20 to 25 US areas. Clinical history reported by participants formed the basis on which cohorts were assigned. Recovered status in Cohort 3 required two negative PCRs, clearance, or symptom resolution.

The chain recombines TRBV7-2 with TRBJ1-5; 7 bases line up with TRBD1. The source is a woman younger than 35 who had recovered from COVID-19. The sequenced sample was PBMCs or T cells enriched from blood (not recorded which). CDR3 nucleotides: TGTGCCAGCAGCTTAGGGACAGGCGGGACCTGGGAGCCCCAGCATTTT. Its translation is CASSLGTGGTWEPQHF.